What follows is one T cell receptor (beta chain) and its context. Original methodology: From reference gene primer amplification, estimates of nucleated cell counts were derived. Profiling relied on immunoSEQ multiplex PCR, and the TCRdb table lists in-frame clones only, not all of them. That table gives V, J and clone size, and the DNA gave D and trimming. Of roughly 240,000 clones listed, 80% to 90% were seen once; the top ten hold around 5%. This sample was included in a study of blood T cell repertoires in COVID-19. Study-wide context: Samples of COVID-19 (acute and convalescent) were obtained from the United States, Italy and Spain. PBMCs, B-cell-depleted T cells, or T cells were the source of the cDNA or gDNA that made up the material.

With V trimmed by 4 bases and J by 9 bases, 10 bases remained unmatched. Germline loops: CDR1 SSHAT, CDR2 FNYEAQ (reference sequence). This CDR3 is built from 15 residues. The V call is TRBV7-7, the J call TRBJ2-1; 9 bases map to TRBD2. This clonotype originated in a woman in her seventies with acute or convalescent COVID-19. The sequenced sample consisted of peripheral blood. CDR3 sequence (DNA): TGTGCCAGCAGCTCTGGGCGGGGGGGCCGCAGTGAGCAGTTCTTC. Its translation: CASSSGRGGRSEQFF.